The clone carrying this T cell receptor (beta chain) was seen many times. TCRdb fed the 5' RACE reads into MiXCR, producing one record per CDR3 protein. The table has about 44,000 distinct CDR3 sequences, 6% to 7% seen once; the top ten hold roughly 0.79%. This sample is part of a study of T-cell memory formation after mild COVID-19. Trimming removed 5 bases from V and 6 bases from J, with 35 bases in between. The length of the CDR3 is 21 residues. Germline-derived CDR1 and CDR2 are SEHNR and FQNEAQ (reference sequence). Sequencing was carried out using PBMCs or a T cell subset sorted from them (not recorded which). The J gene is TRBJ2-1, the V gene TRBV7-9; TRBD1 might be the D (7 bases). The TCR comes from an adult who had mild COVID-19 (a few samples of this study predate the infection). Cell type and time point are not known. In DNA form, the CDR3 reads TGTGCCAGCAGCCTCGGGACTTTTGAGTTTGTGACAGGGAAAAATATCAATGAGCAGTTCTTC. Translation: CASSLGTFEFVTGKNINEQFF.